These T cell receptor beta chains were read from a single sample in a study of T cells in Graves' hyperthyroidism and ophthalmopathy. TCRdb re-derived calls from the multiplex PCR reads in MiXCR, one entry per CDR3 protein. The data hold under 350,000 distinct CDR3 sequences, with approximately 15% observed a single time. The sequenced material came from blood. These receptors were obtained from an older woman with Graves' ophthalmopathy. CDR3s include the opening cysteine and the closing phenylalanine or tryptophan. The order of the fields is V gene, J gene, clone size, D gene, CDR3 DNA, CDR3 protein. D genes are given only for firm matches. Size tells how often a clone was seen (once, few, many) or the class of an expanded clone, and some rows leave it out.

>TRBV5-1|TRBJ1-2|many|NA
TGCGCCAGCAGCTTGGCCTGGGGCGCGGGTGGCTACACCTTC
CASSLAWGAGGYTF
>TRBV7-2|TRBJ2-7|many|TRBD1
TGTGCCAGCAGCTTAGCGACAGGGGAGTACGAGCAGTACTTC
CASSLATGEYEQYF
>TRBV18|TRBJ2-5|few|NA
TGTGCCAGCTCGAGGCAGCAAGCGCAAGTGGAGACCCAGTACTTC
CASSRQQAQVETQYF
>TRBV19|TRBJ1-5|few|NA
TGTGCCAGTAGTCCCACCCGCGGCCAGGGCCCTAAAGCCCAGCATTTT
CASSPTRGQGPKAQHF
>TRBV3-1|TRBJ2-7|NA|NA
TGTGCCAGCAGCCAAGACCCCGGGGCCCGCTCCTACGAGCAGTACTTC
CASSQDPGARSYEQYF
>TRBV6-2/TRBV6-3|TRBJ1-2|NA|NA
TGTGCCAGCAGTCCCGGTGGAGGGCCCCTCTATGGCTACACCTTC
CASSPGGGPLYGYTF
>TRBV7-2|TRBJ1-2|NA|NA
TGTGCCAGCAGCTTAACCTCAGGCCTTGACTACACCTTC
CASSLTSGLDYTF
>TRBV14|TRBJ1-2|few|NA
TGTGCCAGCAGTCTTCAGACAGGAGTTGGAGTTGGCTACACCTTC
CASSLQTGVGVGYTF
>TRBV20-1|TRBJ2-3|NA|TRBD2
TGCAGTGCTCCAAACCCCGTAGCGGGATTCTCAGATACGCAGTATTTT
CSAPNPVAGFSDTQYF
>TRBV18|TRBJ2-1|many|TRBD2
TGTGCCAGCTCACCACCTGGGCGGGAGCTCTACAATGAGCAGTTCTTC
CASSPPGRELYNEQFF
>TRBV24-1|TRBJ2-3|many|NA
TGTGCCACCAGTGACCCAATCGGAGAGACGCAGTATTTT
CATSDPIGETQYF
>TRBV5-5|TRBJ2-2|many|NA
TGTGCCAGCAGCCGTAGGGGGGGGGCTACAACAGAGGAGCTGTTTTTT
CASSRRGGATTEELFF
>TRBV10-2|TRBJ1-2|many|NA
TGCGCCAGCGGAGAGAACTATGGCTACACCTTC
CASGENYGYTF
>TRBV7-2|TRBJ1-1|many|NA
TGTGCCAGCAGCTCCGGGTTAGGTCTTGAAGCTTTCTTT
CASSSGLGLEAFF
>TRBV19|TRBJ2-7|NA|NA
TGTGCCAGTAGTATTTGGGGTGAAGGTGGCGAGCAGTACTTC
CASSIWGEGGEQYF
>TRBV28|TRBJ2-7|NA|TRBD2
TGTGCCAGCACCACTAGCGGTAGCTCCTACGGGCAGTACTTC
CASTTSGSSYGQYF
>TRBV6-2/TRBV6-3|TRBJ2-7|NA|NA
TGTGCCAGCATCATCACTGGAGGGGCTGGGGAGCAGTACTTC
CASIITGGAGEQYF
>TRBV20-1|TRBJ1-1|few|NA
TGCAGTGCTAGAGCGGGGGGCACTGAAGCTTTCTTT
CSARAGGTEAFF
>TRBV10-3|TRBJ2-2|many|NA
TGTGCCATCAGTGAGCGACGGGACACCGGGGAGCTGTTTTTT
CAISERRDTGELFF
>TRBV2|TRBJ2-5|many|TRBD2
TGTGCCAGCAATAGCGGGGGACAAGAGACCCAGTACTTC
CASNSGGQETQYF
>TRBV6-5|TRBJ1-4|few|TRBD1
TGTGCCAGCAGTTACTTCCAGACAGGGGGCCGAGAAAAACTGTTTTTT
CASSYFQTGGREKLFF
>TRBV7-8|TRBJ2-1|many|NA
TGTGCCAGCAGCGCCAACAGGGATAATGAGCAGTTCTTC
CASSANRDNEQFF
>TRBV29-1|TRBJ2-5|few|NA
TGCAGCGTTGAGGGGCGGGACAGCTTGGGAGAGACCCAGTACTTC
CSVEGRDSLGETQYF
>TRBV6-5|TRBJ1-5|NA|TRBD1
TGTGCCAGCAGTTACTCTCTACAGGGGAGTCAGCCCCAGCATTTT
CASSYSLQGSQPQHF
>TRBV20-1|TRBJ2-7|few|TRBD1
TGCAGTGCTAGAGATAGGACAGGGTTCTACGAGCAGTACTTC
CSARDRTGFYEQYF
>TRBV12-3/TRBV12-4|TRBJ1-5|NA|NA
TGTGCCAGCAGCCTTTTAAGAGGAGCTCTCATCGGGCCCCAGCATTTT
CASSLLRGALIGPQHF
>TRBV6-1|TRBJ1-6|NA|NA
TGTGCCAGCAGACACCGGGACGGTGGATATAATTCACCCCTCCACTTT
CASRHRDGGYNSPLHF
>TRBV7-9|TRBJ2-1|NA|NA
TGTGCCAGCAGCTTAGTTTCAGGGGCCCCCTACAATGAGCAGTTCTTC
CASSLVSGAPYNEQFF
>TRBV12-3/TRBV12-4|TRBJ2-2|NA|NA
TGTGCCAGCAGTTGGGCCGGGACCGGGAACACCGGGGAGCTGTTTTTT
CASSWAGTGNTGELFF
>TRBV7-2|TRBJ2-3|many|TRBD2
TGTGCCAGCAGCCACAAGTCCCGGGGGGACCAAGATACGCAGTATTTT
CASSHKSRGDQDTQYF
>TRBV6-5|TRBJ2-5|many|NA
TGTGCCAGCAGTTACGGTTCGGGGGCAGGGGAGACCCAGTACTTC
CASSYGSGAGETQYF
>TRBV28|TRBJ2-3|many|TRBD1
TGTGCCAGTTCTTTCGGGACAGGGATAACAGATACGCAGTATTTT
CASSFGTGITDTQYF
>TRBV14|TRBJ2-7|NA|NA
TGTGCCAGCAGTCTGGCTAGGATGTCGTACGAGCAGTACTTC
CASSLARMSYEQYF
>TRBV18|TRBJ2-5|many|NA
TGTGCCAGCTCACCGTCACCACAAGAGACCCAGTACTTC
CASSPSPQETQYF
>TRBV27|TRBJ2-3|many|TRBD2
TGTGCCAGCAGTTCTGTCCACGGGGGGATCATCGCAGATACGCAGTATTTT
CASSSVHGGIIADTQYF
>TRBV19|TRBJ1-1|NA|NA
TGTGCCAGTAGTATAGCCGCCAATGAAGCTTTCTTT
CASSIAANEAFF
>TRBV7-9|TRBJ2-3|NA|TRBD2
TGTGCCAGCAGCCGCAGATATCGGGGGGTCCGCGCAGATACGCAGTATTTT
CASSRRYRGVRADTQYF
>TRBV10-3|TRBJ1-5|few|TRBD1
TGTGCCATCAGCGAACAGGGGGTGGGCGATCAGCCCCAGCATTTT
CAISEQGVGDQPQHF
>TRBV19|TRBJ1-1|NA|NA
TGTGCCAGTAGTATAGAAGGCGCCCGGGGGACTGAAGCTTTCTTT
CASSIEGARGTEAFF
>TRBV19|TRBJ2-6|NA|TRBD1
TGTGCCAGTAGTAACAGGGGCTCCACTGGGGCCAACGTCCTGACTTTC
CASSNRGSTGANVLTF
>TRBV6-1|TRBJ2-1|many|NA
TGTGCCAGCAGTGAGTCCCTTACTTTCAATGAGCAGTTCTTC
CASSESLTFNEQFF
>TRBV5-1|TRBJ2-7|NA|TRBD2
TGCGCCAGCAGCCGGAGACTAGCGGGAGATGAGCAGTACTTC
CASSRRLAGDEQYF
>TRBV19|TRBJ1-2|few|NA
TGTGCCAGTAGTATAACAACGACGGTTGGATTCAGCTATGGCTACACCTTC
CASSITTTVGFSYGYTF
>TRBV3-1|TRBJ2-7|many|NA
TGTGCCAGCAGCCAGTTTATTGGTGCCTCCTACGAGCAGTACTTC
CASSQFIGASYEQYF
>TRBV4-1|TRBJ2-2|few|NA
TGCGCCAGCAGCCCGGGACGGGTAAACACCGGGGAGCTGTTTTTT
CASSPGRVNTGELFF
>TRBV27|TRBJ2-5|many|TRBD2
TGTGCCAGCAGACGCCAGGGACTATACCAAGAGACCCAGTACTTC
CASRRQGLYQETQYF
>TRBV7-2|TRBJ2-3|NA|NA
TGTGCCAGCCGGACAGCCCCCGGCACAGATACGCAGTATTTT
CASRTAPGTDTQYF
>TRBV6-1|TRBJ1-1|many|NA
TGTGCCAGCAGTCTTAGGAACACTGAAGCTTTCTTT
CASSLRNTEAFF
>TRBV27|TRBJ2-1|many|TRBD1
TGTGCCAGCAGTTCTTACCCAGCGGACAGGCGCAATGAGCAGTTCTTC
CASSSYPADRRNEQFF
>TRBV4-1|TRBJ1-2|NA|NA
TGCGCCAGCAGCCAAGATTCATCGGCGGTCTATGGCTACACCTTC
CASSQDSSAVYGYTF
>TRBV5-1|TRBJ2-5|NA|TRBD1
TGCGCCAGCAGCTTGGCCGCAGACAGGGGGGAGACCCAGTACTTC
CASSLAADRGETQYF
>TRBV7-2|TRBJ2-5|many|NA
TGTGCCAGCAAGGGGACGAGGGATCAAGAGACCCAGTACTTC
CASKGTRDQETQYF
>TRBV9|TRBJ2-2|NA|NA
TGTGCCAGCAGCCCCCAGATGACCGGGGAGCTGTTTTTT
CASSPQMTGELFF
>TRBV25-1|TRBJ1-2|many|TRBD1
TGTGCCAGCAGTGAAGGTGGGACAGGCGACATTAACTATGGCTACACCTTC
CASSEGGTGDINYGYTF
>TRBV20-1|TRBJ2-7|many|TRBD2
TGCAGTGCTAGAGACCCCGGGGGGGGGGGAGGTACGGAGCAGTACTTC
CSARDPGGGGGTEQYF
>TRBV3-1|TRBJ1-2|many|NA
TGTGCCAGCAGCCAAGCGTATGGCTACACCTTC
CASSQAYGYTF